This TCR beta chain is from a study of T cells in Graves' hyperthyroidism and ophthalmopathy. Patients having uncontrolled infection, another autoimmune disease, pregnancy or lactation were not included. V lost 4 bases to trimming and J lost 4 bases, with 9 bases between them. In germline, CDR1 is SGHDT, CDR2 YYEEEE. The CDR3 spans 13 residues. What was amplified from RNA transcripts were TCR beta CDR3 regions. First-round RT-PCR with HTBI primers amplified the TCR CDR3 region. One entry per CDR3 protein results from TCRdb running MiXCR on the multiplex PCR reads. The data show approximately 590,000 distinct CDR3 sequences, 15% to 17% seen once.

Material: blood. The J gene is TRBJ1-3, the V gene TRBV5-6; D is uncertain. The receptor was derived from a woman aged 30 to 39 with Graves' hyperthyroidism. CDR3 region: CASSQFLGNTIYF. The CDR3 bases are TGTGCCAGCAGCCAATTTTTGGGAAACACCATATATTTT.